A selection of T cell receptor beta chains follows, all from one sample in a study of blood T cell repertoires in COVID-19. The assay was immunoSEQ multiplex PCR, and TCRdb's table has in-frame clones only and misses some. The table shows approximately 77,000 clones, with roughly 85% occurring only once. Sample: peripheral blood. Receptors originate from a man between 50 and 59 years old with COVID-19, enrolled during active disease. Both conserved end residues are part of each CDR3. D genes are given only for firm matches.

.,TRBV6-5,TRBJ1-5,TGTGCCAGCAGTCCCTTAGGACAGAGCAATCAGCCCCAGCATTTT,CASSPLGQSNQPQHF
.,TRBV7-9,TRBJ1-4,TGTGCCAGCAGCTTAGGCTCAGTAAATTGGGAAAAACTGTTTTTT,CASSLGSVNWEKLFF
TRBD2,TRBV7-2,TRBJ2-3,TGTGCCAGCAGCTCCCGACTAGCGGGAAACGCAGATACGCAGTATTTT,CASSSRLAGNADTQYF
.,TRBV23-1,TRBJ2-7,TGCGCCAGCAACGGGGAGGGGGAGGTCTCCAACGAGCAGTACTTC,CASNGEGEVSNEQYF
TRBD2,TRBV19,TRBJ2-7,TGTGCCAGTAGTACTTTAGCGGGAGTTAACGAGCAGTACTTC,CASSTLAGVNEQYF
TRBD2,TRBV7-2,TRBJ2-1,TGTGCCAGCAGCTTAGTATCAGGACTAGCGGGAAGGGCGTATGAGCAGTTCTTC,CASSLVSGLAGRAYEQFF
.,TRBV5-1,TRBJ1-2,TGCGCCAGCAGCCCTGGACAAGATTTTTGGTATGGCTACACCTTC,CASSPGQDFWYGYTF
.,TRBV5-1,TRBJ2-5,TGCGCCAGCGGGAAGGATGGCGGGAACCAAGAGACCCAGTACTTC,CASGKDGGNQETQYF
TRBD1,TRBV9,TRBJ1-1,TGTGCCAGCAGCTACCTGGGGGACAGCACTGAAGCTTTCTTT,CASSYLGDSTEAFF
TRBD1,TRBV18,TRBJ1-5,TGTGCCAGCTCACCACAGGGGGCGGTTGGCCAGCCCCAGCATTTT,CASSPQGAVGQPQHF
.,TRBV6-1,TRBJ2-3,TGTGCCAGCAGTGACAGGGATGGGGATACGCAGTATTTT,CASSDRDGDTQYF
.,TRBV6-5,TRBJ2-5,TGTGCCAGCAGGTCAGTCGGAGCGGTGCAAGAGACCCAGTACTTC,CASRSVGAVQETQYF